The entry that follows covers one T cell receptor (beta chain) sequence. The data are from a study of control samples from healthy donors and cancer patients. Measured with immunoSEQ multiplex PCR; TCRdb has only the in-frame clones, and not every one. Of tens of thousands of clones listed, over 85% are singletons. Per the germline V gene, CDR1 is SGDLS and CDR2 is YYNGEE. Trimming stripped 4 bases from V and 1 base from J, with 12 bases between. The CDR3 is 15 residues long. Sequenced input: PBMCs. The rearrangement uses TRBV9 and TRBJ1-3; maybe TRBD1 (5 bases). This TCR was sampled from a woman aged 40 to 55 with lung cancer. The CDR3 sequence is CASSPRGNSGNTIYF. CDR3 nucleotide sequence: TGTGCCAGCAGCCCAAGGGGAAATTCTGGAAACACCATATATTTT.